This T cell receptor (beta chain) originates from a study of tumor and adjacent non-tumor tissue in lung cancer. Regarding the study as a whole: In normal lung, the top 100 clones were significantly more dominant than in tumor.

The germline gives CDR1 MNHNS, CDR2 SASEGT. This CDR3 region has 19 residues. RNA was extracted from bulk tissue without any cell sorting. Worth noting for this clonotype: As yet, its antigen is unknown. The junction differs from germline at one of its ends, possibly a read error.

Three rounds of nested PCR, following a modified ARM-PCR protocol, produced the TCRbeta library. TCRdb redid the calling of the multiplex PCR reads with MiXCR, one entry per CDR3 protein. The table lists 60,000 to 85,000 distinct CDR3 sequences, under 85% of them singletons, with over 9.5% in the top ten. V and J are TRBV6-1 and TRBJ2-2, with D tentatively TRBD2 (5 bases). The origin of this receptor is a woman in her 50s with non-small cell lung cancer. What was sequenced was lung tumor tissue. The CDR3 DNA sequence: TGTGCCAGCAGCGAGAAAGGGCTTGGGAAGAACTTGAACACCGGGGAGCTGTTTTTC. This translates into CASSEKGLGKNLNTGELFF.